The T cell receptor beta chain described here comes from a study of blood T cells in healthy people across ages (dated by TCRdb to 2014 to 2015). The study in broad terms: Template switching captured roughly one uniquely barcoded TCR beta cDNA molecule per two T cells in model experiments. Age-related changes in TCR beta repertoire diversity were measured in the study by deep sequencing normalized with unique cDNA molecular identifiers. The donors were split into four age groups: young (average 16 years), middle-aged (nearly 40), aged (roughly 60) and long-lived (approximately 80). To avoid experimental bias, donors of different ages were randomly spread across the sequencing lanes. The study analyzed two additional independent replicas of 1 million unique cDNA reads from the same blood draw for two donors, one aged 18 to 30 and one aged 80 or older.

The donors were roughly 40 Caucasian individuals from Russia, aged 6 to 90 years, who were systemically healthy. Around 9.9 milliliters of peripheral blood were collected from each donor into EDTA-treated Vacutainer tubes. Ficoll-Paque density-gradient centrifugation was used to isolate PBMCs, with at least 6.5 million per sample. Total RNA, at least 6 micrograms per sample, was extracted from PBMCs with Trizol reagent. For every donor, flow cytometry on a PBMC aliquot measured the percentage of naive CD45RAhigh/CD27high T cells. This clonotype showed up just once. No antigen is known for it. Mismatch with germline at one junction end may stem from a read error. The germline V gene supplies CDR1 MNHEY and CDR2 SVGEGT. The CDR3 has 14 amino acids, counting the end cysteine and phenylalanine. The sequence is cut down to CDR3 DNA, 42 bases in frame from base 1. Libraries were built with 5' RACE. TCRdb names Illumina HiSeq 2500 as the instrument used. A second 7 to 11 cycle PCR used a sample-barcoded 5' primer and a J-beta primer mix. Each TCR beta cDNA molecule received a unique molecular identifier from a template-switch 5' adaptor carrying 12 random nucleotides. Each sample yielded at least 2.5 million CDR3-containing paired-end reads. The Mint cDNA synthesis kit, primed by a TRBC-specific oligonucleotide, was used to synthesize first-strand cDNA from all RNA. All cDNA was treated with uracil-DNA glycosylase and then went through a first 18-cycle PCR with the universal primers M1SS and BC2_uni_R. The original pipeline was this. Normalization of each sample was performed by random selection of 1 million high-quality reads, each carrying a distinct molecular identifier. Instead of being binned into consensus sequences, reads that shared molecular identifiers were thrown out. MiTCR, with a Q25 quality threshold and the strictest error-elimination algorithm, was used for CDR3 identification, clonotype clustering and error correction. A nonparametric unseen species model using Euler transformation provided a lower-bound estimate of total TCR beta diversity. Using fastp at Q25 and MiXCR, TCRdb reprocessed the public reads and kept productive beta chains. CDR3 protein duplicates are merged, each entry listing the most common genes and DNA. Clone size and V and J calls follow TCRdb, not the original study. Present in this sample are hundreds of thousands of distinct CDR3 sequences, roughly 26% of which were seen just once. 17% of the sample comes from the top ten.

General study outcomes and caveats: Total diversity estimates from one million sequenced T cells were considered lower bounds and underestimates. Compared with the aged group, more naive CD4+ T cells, fewer expanded clones and increased TCR diversity were shown by the long-lived group, suggesting age selection. The percentage of naive T cells measured by flow cytometry correlated strongly with observed TCR beta diversity. Conclusive comparison of naive and antigen-experienced compartments was prevented by the profiling of bulk unsorted PBMCs. As age increased, observed TCR beta diversity per million T cells dropped in a roughly linear way, and a significant reduction was already evident by age 40. Because the CMV infection status of the donors was unknown, age-related changes in expanded clonotypes may potentially have been confounded.

The sequence was obtained from a woman aged 80 or older in good health. The sample consisted of blood. The chain is encoded by TRBV6-2 or TRBV6-3 joined to TRBJ2-7; a confident D gene designation cannot be given. The CDR3 loop reads CASSPNGLTAINNF. The nucleotide sequence is given as TGTGCCAGCAGTCCTAACGGCTTGACTGCCATAAATAACTTC.